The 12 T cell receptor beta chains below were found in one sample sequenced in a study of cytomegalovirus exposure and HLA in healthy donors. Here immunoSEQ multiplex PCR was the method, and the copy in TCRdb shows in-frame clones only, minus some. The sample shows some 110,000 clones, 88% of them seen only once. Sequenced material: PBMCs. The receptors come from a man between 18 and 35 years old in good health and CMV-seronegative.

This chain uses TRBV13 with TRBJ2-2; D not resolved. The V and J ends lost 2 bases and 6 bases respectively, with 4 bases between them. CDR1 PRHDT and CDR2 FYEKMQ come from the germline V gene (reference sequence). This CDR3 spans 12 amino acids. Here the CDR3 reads CASSLLAGELFF. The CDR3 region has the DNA TGTGCCAGCAGCTTATTAGCCGGGGAGCTGTTTTTT.

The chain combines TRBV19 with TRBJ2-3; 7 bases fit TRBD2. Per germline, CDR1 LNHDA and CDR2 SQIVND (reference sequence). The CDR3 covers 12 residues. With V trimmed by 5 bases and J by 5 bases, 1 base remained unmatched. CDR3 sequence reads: CASSAGEDTQYF. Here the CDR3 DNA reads TGTGCCAGTAGTGCGGGAGAAGATACGCAGTATTTT.

CDR3 residues: CASSVAGSSGNTIYF. The CDR3 coding sequence is TGTGCCAGCAGCGTAGCCGGGAGCTCTGGAAACACCATATATTTT. The chain uses TRBV9 and TRBJ1-3; no clear D. Per the germline V gene, CDR1 is SGDLS and CDR2 is YYNGEE. This CDR3 has 15 amino acids. Deletions cut 0 bases from V and 0 bases from J, with 7 bases between.

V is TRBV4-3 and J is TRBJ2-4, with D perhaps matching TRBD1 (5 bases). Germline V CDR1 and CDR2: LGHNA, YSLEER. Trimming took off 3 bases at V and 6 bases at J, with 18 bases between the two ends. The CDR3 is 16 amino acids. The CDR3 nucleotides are TGCGCCAGCAGCCATGGTATCTTCAGGGAAATAAACATTCAGTACTTC. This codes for CASSHGIFREINIQYF.

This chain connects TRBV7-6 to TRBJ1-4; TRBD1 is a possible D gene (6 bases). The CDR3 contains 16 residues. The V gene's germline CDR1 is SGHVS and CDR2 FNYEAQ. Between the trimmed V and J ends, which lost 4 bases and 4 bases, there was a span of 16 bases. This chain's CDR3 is CASSSYYRVDNEKLFF. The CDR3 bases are TGTGCCAGCAGCTCGTATTACAGGGTTGATAATGAAAAACTGTTTTTT. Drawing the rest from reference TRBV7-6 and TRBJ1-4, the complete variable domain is GAGVSQSPRYKVTKRGQDVALRCDPISGHVSLYWYRQALGQGPEFLTYFNYEAQQDKSGLPNDRFSAERPEGSISTLTIQRTEQRDSAMYRCASSSYYRVDNEKLFFGSGTQLSVL.

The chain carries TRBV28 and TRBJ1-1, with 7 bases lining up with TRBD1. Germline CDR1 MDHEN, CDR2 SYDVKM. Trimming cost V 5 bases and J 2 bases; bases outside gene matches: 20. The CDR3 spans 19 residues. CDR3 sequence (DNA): TGTGCCAGCAGTAAACCCTCACAGGGGAGACCTAAAAGAAACACTGAAGCTTTCTTT. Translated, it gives CASSKPSQGRPKRNTEAFF. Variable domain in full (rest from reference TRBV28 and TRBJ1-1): DVKVTQSSRYLVKRTGEKVFLECVQDMDHENMFWYRQDPGLGLRLIYFSYDVKMKEKGDIPEGYSVSREKKERFSLILESASTNQTSMYLCASSKPSQGRPKRNTEAFFGQGTRLTVV.

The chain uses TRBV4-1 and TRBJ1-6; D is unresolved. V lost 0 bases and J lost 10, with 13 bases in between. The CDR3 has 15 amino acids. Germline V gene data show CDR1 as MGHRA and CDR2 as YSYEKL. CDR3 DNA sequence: TGCGCCAGCAGCCAAGAGGAACAGTTACTCTCACCCCTCCACTTT. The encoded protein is CASSQEEQLLSPLHF.

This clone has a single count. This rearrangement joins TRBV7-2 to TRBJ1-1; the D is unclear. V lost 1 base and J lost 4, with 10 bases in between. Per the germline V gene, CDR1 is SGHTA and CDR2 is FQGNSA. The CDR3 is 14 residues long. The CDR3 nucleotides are TGTGCCAGCAGCTTAGGTGGCGGAGGCACTGAAGCTTTCTTT. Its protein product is CASSLGGGGTEAFF.

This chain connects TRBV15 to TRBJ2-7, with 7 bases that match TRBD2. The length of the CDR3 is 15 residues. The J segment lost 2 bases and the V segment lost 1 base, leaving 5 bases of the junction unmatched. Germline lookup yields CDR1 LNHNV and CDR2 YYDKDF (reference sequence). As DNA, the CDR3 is TGTGCCACCAGCAGAGTTCGCGGGAGTGCCTACGAGCAGTACTTC. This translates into CATSRVRGSAYEQYF.

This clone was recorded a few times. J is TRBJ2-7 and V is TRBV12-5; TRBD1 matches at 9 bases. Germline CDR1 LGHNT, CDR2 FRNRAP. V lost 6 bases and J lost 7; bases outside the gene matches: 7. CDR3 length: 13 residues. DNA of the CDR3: TGTGCTAGTGGACAGGGGGCGGTCTGGGAGCAGTACTTC. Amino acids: CASGQGAVWEQYF.

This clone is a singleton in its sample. CDR3 protein: CASSAGTSAQETQYF. CDR3 DNA: TGTGCCAGCAGCGCCGGGACTAGCGCACAAGAGACCCAGTACTTC. V is TRBV5-8 and J is TRBJ2-5, with TRBD2 matching over 10 bases. Germline V gives CDR1 SGHTS, CDR2 YDEGEE. J lost 2 bases, V lost 4 bases, and 5 bases had no gene match. This CDR3 comprises 15 residues.

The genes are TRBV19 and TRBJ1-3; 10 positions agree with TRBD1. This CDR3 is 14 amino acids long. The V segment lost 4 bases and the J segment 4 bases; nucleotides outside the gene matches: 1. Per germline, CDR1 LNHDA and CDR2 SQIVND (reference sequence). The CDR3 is CASSTGQGGNTIYF. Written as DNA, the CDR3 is TGTGCCAGTAGTACGGGACAGGGGGGAAACACCATATATTTT.